A single sample is the source of the 26 T cell receptor beta chains below, sequenced in a study of Graves' ophthalmopathy and Graves' hyperthyroidism. Amplified TCR beta CDR3 regions were obtained using RNA transcripts as template. HTBI-primed RT-PCR formed the first round, and a multiplex PCR formed the second. One entry per CDR3 protein results from TCRdb running MiXCR on the multiplex PCR reads. The sample records a few hundred thousand distinct CDR3 sequences, 20% to 25% being singletons. The sequenced material came from peripheral blood. These receptors were obtained from a woman between 50 and 59 years old with Graves' ophthalmopathy.

This clonotype was detected a few times. This rearrangement joins TRBV10-2 to TRBJ2-2; D may correspond to TRBD1 or TRBD2 (6 bases each). Looked up from germline, CDR1 is WSHSY and CDR2 is SAAADI. V was cut by 2 bases and J by 4 bases, with 14 bases left in between. The CDR3 has 16 amino acids. The CDR3 DNA reads as TGCGCCAGCAGTGAGCCCTTAGAGGGGGGCACCGGGGAGCTGTTTTTT. Translation gives CASSEPLEGGTGELFF.

This clonotype was counted many times. The rearrangement joins TRBV13 to TRBJ2-5, with 12 bases that match TRBD2. The V segment lost 5 bases and the J segment 9 bases; nucleotides outside the gene matches: 10. Germline CDR1 and CDR2: PRHDT and FYEKMQ (reference sequence). The CDR3 extends over 15 amino acids. The CDR3 sequence: CASSERLAGEWAQYF. The CDR3 coding sequence is TGTGCCAGCAGCGAGCGACTAGCGGGGGAGTGGGCCCAGTACTTC.

This clonotype was counted at least ten times. The chain recombines TRBV10-3 with TRBJ2-3, with TRBD2 as a possible D gene (6 bases). The length of the CDR3 is 14 residues. The V gene lost 4 bases and the J gene lost 0 bases, with 8 bases spanning the gap. CDR1 is ENHRY, CDR2 SYGVKD, per germline. CDR3 nucleotide sequence: TGTGCCATCAGTGGCCGGGGGAGCACAGATACGCAGTATTTT. Protein product: CAISGRGSTDTQYF.

Many counts were recorded for this clonotype. The chain carries TRBV20-1 and TRBJ2-7, with TRBD1 as a possible D gene (5 bases). The CDR3 is made up of 13 amino acids. V lost 0 bases and J 9 bases, leaving 15 bases between the germline ends. CDR1 is DFQATT and CDR2 is SNEGSKA in the germline V gene (reference sequence). Here the CDR3 DNA reads TGCAGTGCTAGAGATTCATGGGGCGGCGGGCAGTACTTC. This encodes CSARDSWGGGQYF.

In its sample, this clonotype was seen many times. The gene calls are TRBV7-3 and TRBJ2-4, with a possible D match to TRBD2 (5 bases). This CDR3 is built from 12 residues. Germline assignment: CDR1 SGHTA and CDR2 FQGTGA. Trimming pared 5 bases from V and 9 bases from J, leaving 11 bases between. CDR3 in DNA: TGTGCCAGCAGCGTGAGTGAGGGCATTCAGTACTTC. This encodes CASSVSEGIQYF.

Many counts were recorded for this clonotype. The V and J genes are TRBV7-8 and TRBJ2-5; 9 nucleotides align to TRBD1. Germline CDR1 and CDR2: SGHVS and FQNEAQ. V was pared by 5 bases and J by 5 bases, with 6 bases of the junction left unmatched. The CDR3 spans 14 residues. Written as DNA, the CDR3 is TGTGCCAGCAGCGTAGAACAGGGGGCCGAGACCCAGTACTTC. Translated: CASSVEQGAETQYF.

This clonotype was detected ten times or more. The J gene is TRBJ2-7, the V gene TRBV7-2; the D gene could be TRBD1 or TRBD2 (5 bases each). CDR1 and CDR2 (germline): SGHTA, FQGNSA. The CDR3 totals 15 residues. The V and J ends lost 0 bases and 4 bases respectively, with 13 bases between them. CDR3 nucleotide sequence: TGTGCCAGCAGCTTAGCGTCAGGGAGTCTGTACGAGCAGTACTTC. Amino acids: CASSLASGSLYEQYF.

This clonotype was counted ten times or more. This chain uses TRBV5-1 with TRBJ2-5; 7 bases match TRBD2. Germline V gene lookup returns CDR1 SGHRS and CDR2 YFSETQ. V dropped 2 bases and J dropped 0; count of bases not matched to a gene: 10. This CDR3 is 17 amino acids long. This chain's CDR3 is CASSLRASGGYQETQYF. CDR3 nucleotide sequence: TGCGCCAGCAGCTTACGAGCTAGCGGAGGGTACCAAGAGACCCAGTACTTC. Complete variable domain (other parts from reference TRBV5-1 and TRBJ2-5): KAGVTQTPRYLIKTRGQQVTLSCSPISGHRSVSWYQQTPGQGLQFLFEYFSETQRNKGNFPGRFSGRQFSNSRSEMNVSTLELGDSALYLCASSLRASGGYQETQYFGPGTRLLVL.

This clonotype showed up just once. The chain carries TRBV4-1 and TRBJ2-3; D might be TRBD2 (5 bases). This CDR3 has 15 residues. Germline values: CDR1 MGHRA, CDR2 YSYEKL. Trimming removed 4 bases at V and 3 bases at J, with 14 bases between. As DNA, the CDR3 is TGCGCCAGCAGCCCCCTGGTCGGCGGGACAGATACGCAGTATTTT. Its translation: CASSPLVGGTDTQYF.

There are many counts of this clonotype. The rearrangement joins TRBV6-5 to TRBJ1-2; D gene uncertain. Germline CDR1 and CDR2: MNHEY and SVGAGI. This CDR3 has 14 residues. Trimming stripped 4 bases from V and 0 bases from J, with 9 bases between. The CDR3 loop is CASSSEIANYGYTF. Here the CDR3 DNA reads TGTGCCAGCAGTTCTGAAATAGCTAACTATGGCTACACCTTC.

This clonotype was counted many times. The chain is built from TRBV20-1 and TRBJ1-5; D is possibly TRBD1 (5 bases). V lost 3 bases, J lost 0 bases, and 9 bases lay in between. The germline V gene encodes CDR1 DFQATT and CDR2 SNEGSKA (reference sequence). The CDR3 has 14 amino acids. Here the CDR3 DNA reads TGCAGTGCTAGGGGGGGGTATAGCAATCAGCCCCAGCATTTT. Residues: CSARGGYSNQPQHF.

The sample holds many counts of this clonotype. The gene calls are TRBV5-8 and TRBJ1-2; D not resolved. This CDR3 is 15 amino acids long. V lost 1 base to trimming and J lost 5 bases, with 15 bases between them. The V gene's germline CDR1 is SGHTS and CDR2 YDEGEE. The CDR3 DNA reads TGTGCCAGCAGCTTGTGGCCCCTCGGAACTTATGGCTACACCTTC. This sequence encodes CASSLWPLGTYGYTF.

This clonotype was recorded a few times. This chain joins TRBV27 and TRBJ1-3; maybe TRBD1 (6 bases). Trimming stripped 10 bases from V and 8 bases from J, with 27 bases between. This CDR3 comprises 16 residues. CDR1 is MNHEY and CDR2 is SMNVEV in the germline V gene (reference sequence). CDR3 protein: CATPNPGQGRVDTIYF. CDR3 DNA: TGTGCCACGCCCAACCCGGGCCAGGGGAGAGTGGACACCATATATTTT.

V is TRBV13 and J is TRBJ1-3; weak D call: TRBD1 (6 bases). V lost 1 base and J lost 4, with 11 bases in between. Germline loops: CDR1 PRHDT, CDR2 FYEKMQ (reference sequence). The CDR3 has 15 residues. For the CDR3, the DNA is TGTGCCAGCAGCTTAGAACAGGGTGGCGGAAACACCATATATTTT. Amino acids: CASSLEQGGGNTIYF.

The chain uses TRBV7-8 and TRBJ1-1; D unresolved. Trimming removed 4 bases from V and 10 bases from J, with 13 bases in between. CDR1 and CDR2 from the germline V gene are SGHVS and FQNEAQ. The length of the CDR3 is 12 residues. CDR3 sequence reads: CASSSYKPGAFF. CDR3 sequence (DNA): TGTGCCAGCAGCTCGTACAAGCCTGGAGCTTTCTTT.

This clonotype was seen at least ten times. The J gene is TRBJ1-1, the V gene TRBV10-3; no definite D call. This CDR3 is 15 amino acids long. Germline assignment: CDR1 ENHRY and CDR2 SYGVKD. V was shortened by 3 bases and J by 6 bases, with 17 bases between the two germline ends. CDR3 amino acids: CAISEGPTLGSEAFF. In DNA form, the CDR3 reads TGTGCCATCAGTGAAGGACCTACATTGGGCTCTGAAGCTTTCTTT.

This clonotype has a count of ten or more. This chain connects TRBV11-3 to TRBJ2-5; TRBD2 matches at 9 bases. The junction had 6 bases not matched to a gene; V was cut back by 5 bases and J by 5 bases. The CDR3 is 14 amino acids. Germline V CDR1 and CDR2: SGHNT, YENEEA. The CDR3 bases are TGTGCCAGCAGCCCCTCTACTAGCGGGGAGACCCAGTACTTC. Residues: CASSPSTSGETQYF.

This clonotype was observed at least ten times. The V and J genes are TRBV6-1 and TRBJ2-7; D may be TRBD2 (5 bases). V lost 8 bases and J lost 7, with 12 bases in between. CDR3 length equals 11 residues. CDR1 and CDR2 (germline): MNHNS, SASEGT. CDR3 sequence: CASSTRWEQYF. The CDR3 DNA reads TGTGCCAGCTCAACTAGGTGGGAGCAGTACTTC.

This clonotype showed up just a few times. V usage is TRBV6-2 or TRBV6-3 and J usage is TRBJ2-7; D is unresolved. V was pared by 2 bases and J by 0 bases, with 8 bases between. The CDR3 loop spans 14 amino acids. Germline V gene lookup returns CDR1 MNHEY and CDR2 SVGEGT. CDR3 DNA: TGTGCCAGCAGTTACCGTGCAGGCTCCTACGAGCAGTACTTC. This encodes CASSYRAGSYEQYF.

This clonotype has a count of ten or more. The rearrangement links TRBV7-2 to TRBJ2-5; D might be TRBD2 (5 bases). This CDR3 comprises 13 residues. V was shortened by 3 bases and J by 4 bases, with 9 bases between the two germline ends. Germline V CDR1 and CDR2: SGHTA, FQGNSA. The CDR3, as DNA: TGTGCCAGCAGCTTTGGAGGCCCAGAGACCCAGTACTTC. Amino acids: CASSFGGPETQYF.

This clonotype has ten or more counts. The rearrangement uses TRBV4-1 and TRBJ2-7, with 7 nucleotides matching TRBD2. The CDR3 covers 15 residues. The V gene's germline CDR1 is MGHRA and CDR2 YSYEKL. V gave up 0 bases and J gave up 2 bases; unmatched junction bases: 4. As DNA, the CDR3 is TGCGCCAGCAGCCAAGATCGGGGGAGGGCCTACGAGCAGTACTTC. This sequence encodes CASSQDRGRAYEQYF.

This clonotype was picked up many times. V is TRBV29-1 and J is TRBJ1-1; no clear D. Germline V CDR1 and CDR2: SQVTM, ANQGSEA. This CDR3 has 11 residues. With 7 bases removed from V and 5 bases from J, the gap between germline ends came to 11 bases. This CDR3 reads CSAAPGTEAFF. For the CDR3, the DNA is TGCAGCGCAGCCCCAGGTACTGAAGCTTTCTTT.

This clonotype was recorded at least ten times. This chain connects TRBV6-1 to TRBJ1-5; a weak D match, TRBD1 (6 bases). V lost 2 bases to trimming and J lost 3 bases, with 8 bases between them. Per germline, CDR1 MNHNS and CDR2 SASEGT. The CDR3 runs 14 residues. CDR3 DNA sequence: TGTGCCAGCAGTGAAAACAGGGTCAATCAGCCCCAGCATTTT. This encodes CASSENRVNQPQHF.

This clonotype was seen repeatedly, ten times or more. The J gene is TRBJ2-2, the V gene TRBV5-1; TRBD2 is a possible D gene (6 bases). Germline CDR1 is SGHRS and CDR2 is YFSETQ. Trimming shortened V by 0 bases and J by 5 bases, and 11 bases separated the two germline ends. The CDR3 is made up of 15 amino acids. Here the CDR3 reads CASSLVQGGTGELFF. The CDR3 coding sequence is TGCGCCAGCAGCTTGGTCCAGGGAGGAACCGGGGAGCTGTTTTTT. Combining the CDR3 with reference TRBV5-1 and TRBJ2-2 gives the whole variable domain KAGVTQTPRYLIKTRGQQVTLSCSPISGHRSVSWYQQTPGQGLQFLFEYFSETQRNKGNFPGRFSGRQFSNSRSEMNVSTLELGDSALYLCASSLVQGGTGELFFGEGSRLTVL.

This clonotype appeared many times. This chain uses TRBV7-8 with TRBJ1-1, with unresolved D. Per the germline V gene, CDR1 is SGHVS and CDR2 is FQNEAQ. The CDR3 consists of 16 residues. Trimming removed 1 base from V and 1 base from J, with 13 bases in between. Here the CDR3 reads CASSLEGYSTNTEAFF. CDR3 DNA sequence: TGTGCCAGCAGCTTAGAGGGTTACAGCACGAACACTGAAGCTTTCTTT. Full variable domain (rest looked up from reference TRBV7-8 and TRBJ1-1): GAGVSQSPRYKVAKRGQDVALRCDPISGHVSLFWYQQALGQGPEFLTYFQNEAQLDKSGLPSDRFFAERPEGSVSTLKIQRTQQEDSAVYLCASSLEGYSTNTEAFFGQGTRLTVV.

This clonotype has a count of ten or more. This chain joins TRBV5-1 and TRBJ2-2; 7 nucleotides align to TRBD2. This CDR3 is built from 15 residues. Unmatched junction bases numbered 4, after V lost 0 bases and J lost 5 bases. Germline V gives CDR1 SGHRS, CDR2 YFSETQ. In DNA form, the CDR3 reads TGCGCCAGCAGCTTGGACGGGCGGGGGACCGGGGAGCTGTTTTTT. It translates to CASSLDGRGTGELFF.